This passage covers 23 T cell receptor beta chains from one sample sequenced in a study of T cell repertoires in cytomegalovirus infection. A single record per CDR3 protein comes from TCRdb applying MiXCR to the reads. Altogether around 630,000 distinct CDR3 sequences are present, 20% to 25% being singletons, with the ten largest covering under 8.5%. Sequencing was carried out using CD8+ T cells from PBMCs. These receptors all come from a human donor in good health (CMV status not recorded). Some clones in this sample may be carry-over from other donors' samples.

The rearrangement links TRBV7-9 to TRBJ2-2, with no clear D. Trimming took 1 base from V and 6 from J, leaving 9 bases between them. In germline, CDR1 is SEHNR, CDR2 FQNEAQ (reference sequence). The CDR3 runs to 14 residues. CDR3 in DNA: TGTGCCAGCAGCTTAGGAATGAGCCCCGGGGAGCTGTTTTTT. It is translated as CASSLGMSPGELFF.

A remark on this clonotype: This sequence may be a read error, since a much larger clone differs from it by one base. V and J are TRBV9 and TRBJ1-1; no firm D call. This CDR3 comprises 13 residues. Germline assignment: CDR1 SGDLS and CDR2 YYNGEE. The V end was cut by 0 bases, the J end by 1 base, with 4 bases between. Written as DNA, the CDR3 is TGTGCCAGCAGCGTAGGGGCGAACACTGAAGCTTTCTTT. This gives the protein CASSVGANTEAFF.

This rearrangement joins TRBV10-3 to TRBJ1-1; D gene uncertain. CDR1 ENHRY and CDR2 SYGVKD come from the germline V gene. This CDR3 has 14 amino acids. The V gene lost 3 bases and the J gene lost 0 bases, with 8 bases spanning the gap. The CDR3 DNA is TGTGCCATCAGTGATTCGCAGCTGAACACTGAAGCTTTCTTT. Its translation: CAISDSQLNTEAFF.

The rearrangement joins TRBV27 to TRBJ2-1; 12 bases match TRBD1. CDR3 length equals 17 residues. CDR1 and CDR2 (germline): MNHEY, SMNVEV (reference sequence). J was trimmed by 7 bases and V by 3 bases; bases with no gene match: 10. In DNA, the CDR3 is TGTGCCAGCAGTTTTGTTCCGGGACAGGGGGCGAATAATGAGCAGTTCTTC. Translated, it gives CASSFVPGQGANNEQFF.

This clonotype occurred a few times. This chain links TRBV7-9 with TRBJ1-1; 8 bases match TRBD1. The junction had 8 bases not matched to a gene; V was cut back by 5 bases and J by 3 bases. The V gene's germline CDR1 is SEHNR and CDR2 FQNEAQ (reference sequence). CDR3 length equals 15 residues. The CDR3 region is CASSTAIQGDTEAFF. In nucleotides, the CDR3 is TGTGCCAGCAGCACCGCTATACAGGGGGACACTGAAGCTTTCTTT.

The CDR3 DNA sequence: TGCAGTGCCACCGAGGATGGGGGGGGCCTGTACGAGCAGTACTTC. Its translation is CSATEDGGGLYEQYF. The genes are TRBV20-1 and TRBJ2-7, with D maybe TRBD2 (7 bases). Germline loops: CDR1 DFQATT, CDR2 SNEGSKA (reference sequence). The CDR3 has 15 amino acids. Trimming cost V 6 bases and J 4 bases, with 22 bases left between them.

The V gene is TRBV7-6, the J gene TRBJ2-7; D is unresolved. CDR3 length equals 14 residues. V lost 4 bases, J lost 5 bases, and 15 bases lay in between. Germline V lookup: CDR1 SGHVS, CDR2 FNYEAQ. CDR3 DNA: TGTGCCAGCAGCTCGGAATGGGCCGGACACGAGCAGTACTTC. This sequence encodes CASSSEWAGHEQYF.

There are a few counts of this clonotype. The CDR3 loop reads CAIRSFHQGSKSYEQYF. CDR3 DNA: TGTGCCATCAGGTCCTTCCATCAGGGTAGCAAGTCCTACGAGCAGTACTTC. The chain combines TRBV10-3 with TRBJ2-7; the D gene is possibly TRBD1 (5 bases). The V end was cut by 6 bases, the J end by 1 base, with 22 bases between. CDR3 length equals 17 residues. Germline assignment: CDR1 ENHRY and CDR2 SYGVKD.

This clonotype has only a few counts. This chain links TRBV5-1 with TRBJ2-3; 14 bases align to TRBD2. The CDR3 is 16 amino acids. V lost 5 bases and J lost 2; bases outside the gene matches: 4. Germline V CDR1 and CDR2: SGHRS, YFSETQ. CDR3 bases: TGCGCCAGCAGAGAGGGACTAGCGGGGGCCACAGATACGCAGTATTTT. It is translated as CASREGLAGATDTQYF.

This clonotype appeared a few times. CDR3 sequence reads: CASSAHRGVKADTGELFF. The CDR3 nucleotides are TGTGCCAGTAGTGCGCACAGGGGGGTGAAGGCGGACACCGGGGAGCTGTTTTTT. The chain is built from TRBV19 and TRBJ2-2; 8 bases are shared with TRBD1. The CDR3 runs to 18 residues. Losses at the gene ends were 5 bases for V and 3 bases for J; bases not matched to a gene: 14. Germline-derived CDR1 and CDR2 are LNHDA and SQIVND (reference sequence).

This clonotype was seen a handful of times. This sequence joins TRBV20-1 and TRBJ2-7; the D is unclear. The V gene's germline CDR1 is DFQATT and CDR2 SNEGSKA (reference sequence). Trimming pared 5 bases from V and 3 bases from J, leaving 8 bases between. CDR3 length: 11 residues. The CDR3 coding sequence is TGCAGTGCTGCGGACGTCTACGAGCAGTACGTC. Protein sequence: CSAADVYEQYV.

This clonotype was counted between two and nine times. The chain combines TRBV29-1 with TRBJ2-5, with D perhaps matching TRBD2 (6 bases). V lost 6 bases and J lost 2, with 10 bases in between. The CDR3 loop spans 12 amino acids. CDR1 is SQVTM, CDR2 ANQGSEA, per germline. The CDR3 reads CSVWDLQETQYF. The CDR3, as DNA: TGCAGCGTCTGGGACTTACAAGAGACCCAGTACTTC. Looking up the rest from reference TRBV29-1 and TRBJ2-5 gives the full variable domain: SAVISQKPSRDICQRGTSLTIQCQVDSQVTMMFWYRQQPGQSLTLIATANQGSEATYESGFVIDKFPISRPNLTFSTLTVSNMSPEDSSIYLCSVWDLQETQYFGPGTRLLVL.

This clonotype occurred many times. The V call is TRBV7-8, the J call TRBJ2-1; 8 nucleotides agree with TRBD1. V dropped 1 base and J dropped 1; count of bases not matched to a gene: 3. Germline values: CDR1 SGHVS, CDR2 FQNEAQ. The CDR3 covers 16 residues. The CDR3 region is CASSLVDRESYNEQFF. The CDR3 nucleotides read TGTGCCAGCAGCTTAGTGGACAGGGAATCCTACAATGAGCAGTTCTTC.

The V call is TRBV13, the J call TRBJ2-1; 8 nucleotides align to TRBD2. CDR3 length: 16 residues. V lost 4 bases, J lost 2 bases, and 7 bases stayed unmatched. Germline lookup yields CDR1 PRHDT and CDR2 FYEKMQ (reference sequence). The CDR3 DNA reads TGTGCCAGCAGCTCCCGGACTAGCTCTCCCTACAATGAGCAGTTCTTC. Its protein is CASSSRTSSPYNEQFF. The full variable domain, completed using reference TRBV13 and TRBJ2-1, is AAGVIQSPRHLIKEKRETATLKCYPIPRHDTVYWYQQGPGQDPQFLISFYEKMQSDKGSIPDRFSAQQFSDYHSELNMSSLELGDSALYFCASSSRTSSPYNEQFFGPGTRLTVL.

This clonotype came up once. The chain is built from TRBV27 and TRBJ1-2; D call uncertain. Germline values: CDR1 MNHEY, CDR2 SMNVEV (reference sequence). The ends were cut back, 2 bases at V and 7 bases at J, with 17 bases in the middle. This CDR3 spans 15 amino acids. The CDR3 region is CASSLGGRSPSGYTF. CDR3 DNA: TGTGCCAGCAGTTTAGGAGGCAGGAGTCCTAGTGGCTACACCTTC.

This sequence joins TRBV20-1 and TRBJ2-7, with 11 bases lining up with TRBD2. V gave up 3 bases and J gave up 4 bases; unmatched junction bases: 14. Germline CDR1 DFQATT, CDR2 SNEGSKA (reference sequence). The CDR3 has 17 residues. CDR3: CSARIIAGGPGSYEQYF. CDR3 nucleotides: TGCAGTGCTAGGATAATAGCGGGGGGGCCTGGGTCGTACGAGCAGTACTTC.

This clonotype was recorded once. The J gene is TRBJ2-1, the V gene TRBV12-5; D is possibly TRBD2 (7 bases). Between the trimmed V and J ends, which lost 4 bases and 3 bases, there was a span of 13 bases. From germline, CDR1 is LGHNT and CDR2 FRNRAP. This CDR3 has 15 amino acids. The CDR3 bases are TGTGCTAGTGGTTCAGGGGAGGGGCACTACAATGAGCAGTTCTTC. Its translation is CASGSGEGHYNEQFF.

This clonotype was counted between two and nine times. The chain combines TRBV15 with TRBJ2-1; perhaps D is TRBD1 or TRBD2 (5 bases each). The V gene's germline CDR1 is LNHNV and CDR2 YYDKDF (reference sequence). Trimming took off 5 bases at V and 8 bases at J, with 19 bases between the two ends. The CDR3 runs 15 residues. The CDR3 DNA is TGTGCCACCAGCGACCGGACTCCCGAAGGGGATGAGCAGTTCTTC. It translates to CATSDRTPEGDEQFF.

This clonotype was recorded a few times. The CDR3 DNA sequence: TGTGCCAGCAGTACTACAGGGTTAAGCAATCAGCCCCAGCATTTT. Its protein is CASSTTGLSNQPQHF. The V call is TRBV6-8, the J call TRBJ1-5, with a possible D match to TRBD1 (6 bases). V shed 5 bases and J shed 1 base, with 12 bases lying between them. Germline V gene sequence: CDR1 MNHGY, CDR2 SAAAGT. The length of the CDR3 is 15 residues.

About this clonotype itself: Possible read error: a much larger clone is one base away. This sequence joins TRBV7-6 and TRBJ2-3; no firm D call. The germline V gene has CDR1 SGHVS and CDR2 FNYEAQ. Trimming took off 5 bases at V and 2 bases at J, with 14 bases between the two ends. The CDR3 extends over 15 amino acids. CDR3 nucleotides: TGTGCCAGCAGCCTCTTCGACGCGGACACAGATACGCAGTATTTT. Protein product: CASSLFDADTDTQYF.

The chain employs TRBV7-6 and TRBJ1-1; TRBD1 agrees at 8 bases. CDR3 length: 15 amino acids. V trimming: 0 bases; J trimming: 1 base; junction bases outside the gene matches: 1. The V gene's germline CDR1 is SGHVS and CDR2 FNYEAQ. CDR3 in DNA: TGTGCCAGCAGCTTAGCGGGACAGGCGAACACTGAAGCTTTCTTT. Its protein product is CASSLAGQANTEAFF. Based on the CDR3 plus reference TRBV7-6 and TRBJ1-1, the full variable domain is GAGVSQSPRYKVTKRGQDVALRCDPISGHVSLYWYRQALGQGPEFLTYFNYEAQQDKSGLPNDRFSAERPEGSISTLTIQRTEQRDSAMYRCASSLAGQANTEAFFGQGTRLTVV.

This chain joins TRBV4-1 and TRBJ2-3; D perhaps matches TRBD2 (5 bases). The V and J ends lost 4 bases and 5 bases respectively, with 16 bases between them. The length of the CDR3 is 15 residues. Looked up from germline, CDR1 is MGHRA and CDR2 is YSYEKL. CDR3 residues: CASSLADTGVDTQYF. In DNA form, the CDR3 reads TGCGCCAGCAGCCTGGCAGATACCGGGGTAGATACGCAGTATTTT.

In this sample, this clonotype turned up a few times. The chain is built from TRBV6-2 or TRBV6-3 and TRBJ1-5; perhaps TRBD1 as D (6 bases). V lost 2 bases, J lost 3 bases, and 11 bases lay in between. The germline CDR1 and CDR2 sequences are MNHEY and SVGEGT. The CDR3 consists of 15 residues. The CDR3, as DNA: TGTGCCAGCAGTTACCCGACAGGTTACAATCAGCCCCAGCATTTT. Its protein product is CASSYPTGYNQPQHF.